Following are 7 T cell receptor beta chains from one sample sequenced in a study of T-cell memory formation after mild COVID-19. TCRdb re-called the 5' RACE reads through MiXCR, storing one row per CDR3 protein. The sample shows 280,000 or so distinct CDR3 sequences, approximately 7.6% of them seen only once. Sequenced sample: PBMCs or a T cell subset sorted from them (not recorded which). Receptors were obtained from a man aged 18 to 30 who had mild COVID-19 (a few samples of this study predate the infection). Cell type and time point are not known.

The chain has TRBV5-1 and TRBJ2-1; 9 bases match TRBD2. The CDR3 spans 15 residues. From germline, CDR1 is SGHRS and CDR2 YFSETQ. The junction had 5 bases not matched to a gene; V was cut back by 0 bases and J by 7 bases. CDR3 amino acids: CASSLGASGVNEQFF. CDR3 coding DNA: TGCGCCAGCAGCTTGGGGGCTAGCGGGGTTAATGAGCAGTTCTTC.

This clonotype came up many times. V and J are TRBV20-1 and TRBJ1-6; possible D gene TRBD1, 5 bases. The ends were cut back, 4 bases at V and 6 bases at J, with 13 bases in the middle. The CDR3 is made up of 14 amino acids. Germline values: CDR1 DFQATT, CDR2 SNEGSKA (reference sequence). The CDR3: CSANTGTANSPLHF. The CDR3 coding sequence is TGCAGTGCTAACACCGGGACGGCTAATTCACCCCTCCACTTT.

In its sample, this clonotype was seen many times. The V call is TRBV12-3 or TRBV12-4, the J call TRBJ2-5; 11 bases line up with TRBD1. This CDR3 has 15 residues. J was trimmed by 5 bases and V by 3 bases; bases with no gene match: 5. This CDR3 reads CASSLADRGRETQYF. The CDR3 coding sequence is TGTGCCAGCAGTTTGGCGGACAGGGGGCGTGAGACCCAGTACTTC.

V usage is TRBV10-3 and J usage is TRBJ1-1, with 7 bases that match TRBD1. The J segment lost 0 bases and the V segment lost 7 bases, leaving 5 bases of the junction unmatched. This CDR3 is 14 amino acids long. Germline values: CDR1 ENHRY, CDR2 SYGVKD. The DNA for the CDR3 is TGTGCCATCAACGGGGGACAGATGAACACTGAAGCTTTCTTT. Translation gives CAINGGQMNTEAFF.

The chain employs TRBV5-1 and TRBJ2-3; 11 nucleotides match TRBD1. V lost 0 bases and J lost 4; bases outside the gene matches: 7. The CDR3 is 17 residues long. Germline lookup yields CDR1 SGHRS and CDR2 YFSETQ. CDR3 coding DNA: TGCGCCAGCAGCTTGGCAGCCGGACAGGGGGCCGCAGATACGCAGTATTTT. This sequence encodes CASSLAAGQGAADTQYF.

The rearrangement joins TRBV4-1 to TRBJ1-3; D possibly corresponds to TRBD1 (5 bases). The CDR3 consists of 14 residues. Germline V gene sequence: CDR1 MGHRA, CDR2 YSYEKL. V was pared by 0 bases and J by 7 bases, with 10 bases between. The CDR3 DNA reads as TGCGCCAGCAGCCAAGAGCGGGGACGGAACACCATATATTTT. Encoded protein: CASSQERGRNTIYF.

The V call is TRBV5-5, the J call TRBJ2-7, with no clear D. The CDR3 loop spans 14 amino acids. Germline V gene lookup returns CDR1 SGHKS and CDR2 YYEKEE (reference sequence). V was clipped by 1 base and J by 2 bases, with 10 bases between them. In DNA form, the CDR3 reads TGTGCCAGCAGCTTGCTTGCAGACCCCTACGAGCAGTACGTC. Its protein product is CASSLLADPYEQYV.